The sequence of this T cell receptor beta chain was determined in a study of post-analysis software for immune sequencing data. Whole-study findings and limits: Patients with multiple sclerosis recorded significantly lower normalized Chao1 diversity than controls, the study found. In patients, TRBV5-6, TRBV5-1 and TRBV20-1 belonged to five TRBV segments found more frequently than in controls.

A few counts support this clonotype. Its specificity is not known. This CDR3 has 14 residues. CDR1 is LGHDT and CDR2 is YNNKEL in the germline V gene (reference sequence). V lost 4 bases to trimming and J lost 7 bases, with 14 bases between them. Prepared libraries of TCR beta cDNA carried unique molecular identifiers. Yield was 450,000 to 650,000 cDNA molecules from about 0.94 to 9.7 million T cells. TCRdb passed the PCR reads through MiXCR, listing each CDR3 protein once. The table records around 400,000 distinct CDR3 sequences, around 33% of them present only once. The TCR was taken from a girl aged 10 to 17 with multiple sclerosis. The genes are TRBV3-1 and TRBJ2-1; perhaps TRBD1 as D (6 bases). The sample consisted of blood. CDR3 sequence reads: CASSPYLQGNEQFF. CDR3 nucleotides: TGTGCCAGCAGCCCTTACTTACAGGGAAATGAGCAGTTCTTC.